The rows below give T cell receptor beta chains drawn from one sample of a study of cytomegalovirus exposure and HLA in healthy donors. Here immunoSEQ multiplex PCR was the method, and the copy in TCRdb shows in-frame clones only, minus some. The sample includes around 61,000 clones, roughly 92% of them seen just once. The sequencing input was PBMCs. These receptor sequences come from a man between 18 and 35 years old in good health and CMV-seronegative. The CDR3 runs from the conserved cysteine through the conserved F or W. A D gene is named only where the DNA matches it firmly. Some rows mark clone size as missing; the rest say once, few, many or name a class of expanded clone.

clone_size d_call j_call v_call cdr3_nt cdr3_aa
. . TRBJ2-1 TRBV19 TGTGCCAGTAGTATAGATGGGACAAGGCGTCGGGACAAGGGTGAGCAGTTCTTC CASSIDGTRRRDKGEQFF
. TRBD2 TRBJ2-3 TRBV9 TGTGCCAGCAGCGGTAGCGGGAGGCACTTCACAGATACGCAGTATTTT CASSGSGRHFTDTQYF
. TRBD1 TRBJ2-5 TRBV7-9 TGTGCCAGCAGCTTTAAAACCCCGGGACAGTACCAAGAGACCCAGTACTTC CASSFKTPGQYQETQYF
. TRBD1 TRBJ1-1 TRBV9 TGTGCCAGCAGCTTGGGACAGCCGAACTCTGAAGCTTTCTTT CASSLGQPNSEAFF
. TRBD2 TRBJ2-1 TRBV5-1 TGCGCCAGCAGCTCAACTAGCGGGAGGTCTTACAATGAGCAGTTCTTC CASSSTSGRSYNEQFF
. . TRBJ1-3 TRBV29-1 TGCAGCGTTGTCCTCGGGAGCTCGGGAAACACCATATATTTT CSVVLGSSGNTIYF
. . TRBJ2-7 TRBV11-2 TGTGCCAGCAGCTTCTCTAGCGAGTACGAGCAGTACTTC CASSFSSEYEQYF
. . TRBJ2-2 TRBV11-3 TGTGCCAGCAGCTCACAGGGACCCGGGGAGCTGTTTTTT CASSSQGPGELFF
. . TRBJ1-2 TRBV9 TGTGCCAGCAGCGATAGGGCCGCGGGAAACTACACCTTC CASSDRAAGNYTF
. . TRBJ2-7 TRBV19 TGTGCCAGTAGTGGTGACACCTACGAGCAGTACTTC CASSGDTYEQYF
. . TRBJ2-4 TRBV2 TGTGCCAGCAGTGAATTCGAGGAGGGATTGACGAACATTCAGTACTTC CASSEFEEGLTNIQYF
. . TRBJ1-5 TRBV28 TGTGCCAGCAGTTTTACGGGAAATAATCAGCCCCAGCATTTT CASSFTGNNQPQHF
. TRBD1 TRBJ1-5 TRBV5-1 TGCGCCAGCAGCTTGGATGGGACAGGGGGCATTCAGCCCCAGCATTTT CASSLDGTGGIQPQHF
. . TRBJ2-7 TRBV5-6 TGTGCCAGCAGCTTGGATCCGACAGGCTACGAGCAGTACTTC CASSLDPTGYEQYF
. . TRBJ2-2 TRBV5-6 TGTGCCAGCACCATCCGGGGAGTTCGCACCGGGGAGCTGTTTTTT CASTIRGVRTGELFF
. TRBD1 TRBJ1-2 TRBV5-6 TGTGCCAGCAGCATATCCCCCGGGACAGGTGCTGGTGGCTACACCTTC CASSISPGTGAGGYTF
. TRBD1 TRBJ1-5 TRBV7-2 TGTGCCAGCAGCTATGCCGGGACAGGGAGTCAGCCCCAGCATTTT CASSYAGTGSQPQHF
. . TRBJ2-5 TRBV5-6 TGTGCCAGCAGCCCCGGGTCGGTGGCGGAGACCCAGTACTTC CASSPGSVAETQYF
. . TRBJ2-7 TRBV13 TGTGCCAGCAGCCACGACTCGTCCTACGAGCAGTACTTC CASSHDSSYEQYF
. TRBD2 TRBJ2-3 TRBV2 TGTGCCAGCAGTGAACGGACTAGCGCGGCAGATACGCAGTATTTT CASSERTSAADTQYF
few . TRBJ2-1 TRBV9 TGTGCCAGCAGCCCCCGCGGTTACGAGCAGTTCTTC CASSPRGYEQFF
. . TRBJ2-2 TRBV6-1 TGTGCCAGTCCACAGGGACGGGCCGGGGAGCTGTTTTTT CASPQGRAGELFF
. TRBD2 TRBJ2-5 TRBV7-6 TGTGCCAGCAGCTTAGCTGGGACTAGCGGGATTGGAGGCCCCCGAAAACAAGAGACCCAGTACTTC CASSLAGTSGIGGPRKQETQYF
. . TRBJ2-1 TRBV9 TGTGCCAGCAGCGTAGAAGGAGGGTACTACAATGAGCAGTTCTTC CASSVEGGYYNEQFF
. . TRBJ2-7 TRBV14 TGTGCCAGCAGCCTGGTAATAGCTGGCGAGCAGTACTTC CASSLVIAGEQYF
few . TRBJ2-5 TRBV5-4 TGTGCCAGCAGCTTCTCGACAGGACAAGAGACCCAGTACTTC CASSFSTGQETQYF
once TRBD2 TRBJ2-1 TRBV6-1 TGTGCCAGCACCGTTACTAGCGGGACCAATGAGCAGTTCTTC CASTVTSGTNEQFF